This entry concerns a single T cell receptor (beta chain). This sample is drawn from a study of technical replicates of blood from a handful of donors. Using immunoSEQ multiplex PCR, the repertoire was profiled, and TCRdb retains in-frame clones only, with some absent. Seen here are about 89,000 clones, around 96% observed once, and the top ten hold approximately 0.24%. The clonotype originates from a human donor in good health. Sequencing used T cells isolated from PBMCs.

As DNA, the CDR3 is TGCAGCGGGATCACTAGCGGGAGAGAAAACATTCAGTACTTC. This sequence encodes CSGITSGRENIQYF. This chain joins TRBV29-1 and TRBJ2-4; TRBD2 matches 11 bases. The CDR3 is 14 residues long. V was clipped by 7 bases and J by 5 bases; unmatched bases: 7. The germline gives CDR1 SQVTM, CDR2 ANQGSEA.